A single sample gave rise to the 21 T cell receptor beta chains below, sequenced in a study of blood T cell repertoires in COVID-19. Profiling relied on immunoSEQ multiplex PCR, and the TCRdb table lists in-frame clones only, not all of them. Here the sample spans 250,000 to 350,000 clones, about 85% being singletons. Sequenced: PBMCs or T cells enriched from blood (not recorded which). These receptors were taken from a woman aged 50 to 60 who had recovered from COVID-19.

The V and J genes are TRBV5-6 and TRBJ2-1; 12 nucleotides agree with TRBD2. V gave up 2 bases and J gave up 8 bases; unmatched junction bases: 8. Germline assignment: CDR1 SGHDT and CDR2 YYEEEE. CDR3 length: 16 amino acids. CDR3 DNA: TGTGCCAGCAGCTTTTTATCTAGCGGGAGGGTCTATGAGCAGTTCTTC. This translates into CASSFLSSGRVYEQFF.

The chain links TRBV28 to TRBJ2-1; 9 bases fit TRBD2. Trimming removed 5 bases from V and 4 bases from J; junction bases left unmatched: 6. CDR1 and CDR2 (germline): MDHEN, SYDVKM. This CDR3 has 15 amino acids. The CDR3 is CASSPGTSRYNEQFF. The DNA for the CDR3 is TGTGCCAGCAGTCCCGGGACTAGCCGTTACAATGAGCAGTTCTTC.

The chain joins TRBV15 to TRBJ1-1, with 7 bases matching TRBD1. The CDR3 has 14 amino acids. V was clipped by 5 bases and J by 7 bases; unmatched bases: 10. CDR1 is LNHNV and CDR2 is YYDKDF in the germline V gene (reference sequence). CDR3 sequence: CATSQGGGPIEAFF. CDR3 coding DNA: TGTGCCACCAGCCAGGGGGGTGGACCGATTGAAGCTTTCTTT.

V is TRBV7-8 and J is TRBJ1-1, with no clear D. V shed 5 bases and J shed 0 bases, with 7 bases lying between them. The germline gives CDR1 SGHVS, CDR2 FQNEAQ. The CDR3 has 13 amino acids. CDR3 DNA sequence: TGTGCCAGCAGCCCTTCAGTGAACACTGAAGCTTTCTTT. This gives the protein CASSPSVNTEAFF.

As concerns this clone: The identical CDR3 is also encoded by other nucleotide sequences in the sample. The chain has TRBV28 and TRBJ1-1; 7 bases map to TRBD1. J lost 1 base, V lost 4 bases, and 3 bases had no gene match. The CDR3 length is 14 residues. Germline V gene lookup returns CDR1 MDHEN and CDR2 SYDVKM. This CDR3 reads CASSSGTANTEAFF. The CDR3 region has the DNA TGTGCCAGCAGTTCAGGGACAGCGAACACTGAAGCTTTCTTT.

This clone has just a few counts. This rearrangement joins TRBV19 to TRBJ1-2; D may be TRBD1 (5 bases). The CDR3 loop spans 14 amino acids. V dropped 7 bases and J dropped 4 bases, with 16 bases sitting between them. Germline CDR1 LNHDA, CDR2 SQIVND (reference sequence). For the CDR3, the DNA is TGTGCCAGTAACCCGGTCGGGGGGTCCTATGGCTACACCTTC. Translation gives CASNPVGGSYGYTF.

The chain links TRBV27 to TRBJ1-5, with D perhaps TRBD1 (6 bases). This CDR3 contains 13 residues. Per germline, CDR1 MNHEY and CDR2 SMNVEV (reference sequence). With 10 bases removed from V and 9 bases from J, the gap between germline ends came to 19 bases. The CDR3 region is CATAGGPSMPQHF. CDR3 nucleotides: TGTGCCACGGCGGGGGGCCCGTCGATGCCCCAGCATTTT.

The chain couples TRBV19 to TRBJ2-7; D perhaps matches TRBD2 (6 bases). The CDR3 runs 14 residues. Germline V gives CDR1 LNHDA, CDR2 SQIVND (reference sequence). V was pared by 1 base and J by 4 bases, with 11 bases between. The CDR3, as DNA: TGTGCCAGTAGTATAGGCGTGGGGGGTTACGAGCAGTACTTC. Translating gives CASSIGVGGYEQYF.

This clone was observed a single time. V and J are TRBV7-2 and TRBJ2-7; 10 bases fit TRBD1. The CDR3 contains 14 residues. Germline-derived CDR1 and CDR2 are SGHTA and FQGNSA. J gave up 2 bases and V 6 bases, and 4 bases lay outside the gene matches. The CDR3 spells CASSRDRGPYEQYF. The CDR3 DNA follows: TGTGCCAGCAGTCGGGACAGGGGTCCCTACGAGCAGTACTTC.

The chain carries TRBV6-5 and TRBJ1-5, with TRBD1 matching 7 bases. Germline CDR1 MNHEY, CDR2 SVGAGI. CDR3 length: 14 amino acids. V lost 6 bases, J lost 7 bases, and 9 bases stayed unmatched. CDR3: CASSARGGGQPQHF. The CDR3 region has the DNA TGTGCCAGCAGCGCAAGAGGAGGGGGCCAGCCCCAGCATTTT.

In the case of this clone: The junction does not match germline at one end; this may be a read error. The J gene is TRBJ2-3, the V gene TRBV6-1; the match to TRBD1 covers 9 bases. The CDR3 consists of 15 residues. Germline V gene sequence: CDR1 MNHNS, CDR2 SASEGT. DNA for the CDR3: TGTGCCAGCAGAGAAGGACAGGGGAGGTCAGATACGCAGTATTTT. Protein product: CASREGQGRSDTQYF.

The V and J genes are TRBV6-2 or TRBV6-3 and TRBJ1-5, with D possibly matching TRBD1 (5 bases). Trimming cost V 4 bases and J 2 bases, with 12 bases left between them. CDR3 size: 15 residues. Germline lookup yields CDR1 MNHEY and CDR2 SVGEGT. CDR3 sequence (DNA): TGTGCCAGCAGTTTTACAGGAGTTGGCAATCAGCCCCAGCATTTT. It encodes CASSFTGVGNQPQHF.

The chain recombines TRBV2 with TRBJ1-3, with D possibly matching TRBD1 (6 bases). V was trimmed by 7 bases and J by 0 bases, leaving 10 bases between them. Germline V lookup: CDR1 SNHLY, CDR2 FYNNEI. The CDR3 has 14 residues. The CDR3 is CASMGGLSGNTIYF. For the CDR3, the DNA is TGTGCCAGCATGGGGGGGCTCTCTGGAAACACCATATATTTT.

The CDR3 spells CASSTGQGPYEQYF. The CDR3 DNA follows: TGTGCCAGTAGTACCGGACAGGGCCCCTACGAGCAGTACTTC. V is TRBV19 and J is TRBJ2-7; TRBD1 agrees at 8 bases. The V gene's germline CDR1 is LNHDA and CDR2 SQIVND (reference sequence). Trimming removed 4 bases from V and 2 bases from J; junction bases left unmatched: 4. The CDR3 totals 14 residues.

The CDR3 protein is CASSPTVGREPQHF. The CDR3 bases are TGTGCCAGTAGCCCAACAGTGGGCAGAGAGCCCCAGCATTTT. The J gene is TRBJ1-5, the V gene TRBV19; unclear D gene. Germline CDR1 LNHDA, CDR2 SQIVND (reference sequence). The CDR3 loop spans 14 amino acids. Trimming took off 6 bases at V and 8 bases at J, with 17 bases between the two ends.

The chain couples TRBV18 to TRBJ1-3; D is possibly TRBD1 (6 bases). The CDR3 length is 17 residues. Germline lookup yields CDR1 KGHSH and CDR2 LQKENI. The ends were cut back, 3 bases at V and 2 bases at J, with 17 bases in the middle. This chain's CDR3 is CASSPAINREAGNTIYF. The CDR3 nucleotides read TGTGCCAGCTCACCGGCTATCAACAGGGAAGCTGGAAACACCATATATTTT.

The CDR3 loop is CASSEWGSGNSGEQYF. In DNA form, the CDR3 reads TGTGCCAGCAGTGAATGGGGTAGCGGGAATTCGGGTGAGCAGTACTTC. This chain links TRBV2 with TRBJ2-7; 8 bases are shared with TRBD2. Per germline, CDR1 SNHLY and CDR2 FYNNEI. This CDR3 comprises 16 residues. V trimming: 2 bases; J trimming: 7 bases; junction bases outside the gene matches: 13.

The chain joins TRBV10-3 to TRBJ1-1; D is unresolved. The V gene's germline CDR1 is ENHRY and CDR2 SYGVKD. The CDR3 is 16 amino acids. The ends were cut back, 3 bases at V and 0 bases at J, with 14 bases in the middle. CDR3 residues: CAISDPAGMLNTEAFF. DNA for the CDR3: TGTGCCATCAGTGACCCCGCGGGGATGTTGAACACTGAAGCTTTCTTT.

This chain joins TRBV5-5 and TRBJ2-7, with 11 bases fitting TRBD2. The CDR3 length is 15 residues. After removal of 4 bases from V and 0 bases from J, the junction contained 3 bases not matched to a gene. Germline CDR1 and CDR2: SGHKS and YYEKEE (reference sequence). The CDR3 region is CASSQTSGTSYEQYF. CDR3 bases: TGTGCCAGCAGCCAGACTAGCGGGACCTCCTACGAGCAGTACTTC.

This clone appeared many times. The chain is built from TRBV5-1 and TRBJ2-7; 13 bases fit TRBD2. Germline CDR1 SGHRS, CDR2 YFSETQ. Trimming removed 3 bases from V and 4 bases from J; junction bases left unmatched: 10. This CDR3 has 17 residues. This CDR3 reads CASSSRSGTSGTYEQYF. Here the CDR3 DNA reads TGCGCCAGCAGCTCACGATCCGGGACTAGCGGGACTTACGAGCAGTACTTC.

The chain joins TRBV28 to TRBJ1-2; possibly TRBD1 for D (5 bases). Germline assignment: CDR1 MDHEN and CDR2 SYDVKM. The CDR3 extends over 14 amino acids. V shed 7 bases and J shed 6 bases, with 18 bases lying between them. DNA of the CDR3: TGTGCCAGCACCTCAAACCAAGGGGTTGATGGCTACACCTTC. This sequence encodes CASTSNQGVDGYTF.